The entry below describes one TCR beta chain. Antigen specificity is unknown. Alongside a J-beta primer mix, a sample-barcoded 5' primer served in a second PCR lasting about 7 to 11 cycles. A template-switch adaptor that had 12 random nucleotides put a tag on each cDNA molecule. TCRdb re-derived calls from the 5' RACE reads in MiXCR, one entry per CDR3 protein. This table holds about 1.8 million distinct CDR3 sequences, 49% found once. The data were obtained in a study of blood T cells in healthy people across ages. Study findings and constraints: Naive and antigen-experienced cells could not be conclusively compared, given unsorted PBMCs.

The sequencing sample was made of blood. This clonotype was sampled from a woman in her thirties or forties in good health.

The chain's CDR3 is CASRLGADSNQPQHF. DNA of the CDR3: TGTGCCAGCAGACTCGGAGCTGATAGCAATCAGCCCCAGCATTTT. The chain is built from TRBV6-5 and TRBJ1-5; no firm D call. V lost 6 bases, J lost 0 bases, and 12 bases lay in between. The CDR3 spans 15 residues. Germline V lookup: CDR1 MNHEY, CDR2 SVGAGI.